This T cell receptor beta chain was identified in a study of PD-1 blockade in classical Hodgkin lymphoma. Study outcomes and limitations: Relapsed/refractory patients reportedly had the lowest baseline TCR diversity, below newly diagnosed patients, who were below healthy donors. Patients with a complete response exhibited baseline diversity comparable to newly diagnosed patients.

With respect to this clone: Its antigen is unknown.

TCRdb's copy holds only in-frame clones and misses some; the assay was immunoSEQ multiplex PCR. The repertoire includes approximately 57,000 clones, 80% to 95% of them detected once, and under 11% sits in the top ten. Exposure to brentuximab vedotin varied, and each patient had relapsed following autologous stem cell transplantation. Patients had relapsed/refractory classical Hodgkin lymphoma with complete response, partial response or progressive disease as best response. Germline V gives CDR1 GTSNPN, CDR2 SVGIG (reference sequence). The CDR3 totals 12 residues. The ends lost 0 bases at V and 6 bases at J; junction bases unmatched: 1.

The TCR sequence derives from a human donor with classical Hodgkin lymphoma. The starting material was peripheral blood mononuclear cells (PBMCs), obtained before the second cycle of nivolumab. This rearrangement joins TRBV30 to TRBJ1-1; 7 bases map to TRBD1. In DNA, the CDR3 is TGTGCCTGGAGTGTTGACAGGGCTGAAGCTTTCTTT. It codes for CAWSVDRAEAFF.